The clone carrying this T cell receptor (beta chain) was seen a few times. As yet, its antigen is unknown. This sample is part of a study of T cells after yellow fever vaccination. General study results and limits: Bulk-population clonotypes that are abundant could appear as contaminants in FACS-sorted repertoires.

Germline lookup yields CDR1 SGHRS and CDR2 YFSETQ. The CDR3 consists of 17 residues. The trim removed 0 bases at V and 3 bases at J, leaving 6 bases unmatched. TCRdb processed the 5' RACE reads anew with MiXCR; each CDR3 protein has one entry. The table has approximately 350,000 distinct CDR3 sequences, approximately 10% seen once; the top ten hold roughly a sixth. The chain employs TRBV5-1 and TRBJ2-1; 10 bases agree with TRBD2. This receptor was obtained from a man younger than 35 who received the YFV17D yellow fever vaccine. The sample consisted of PBMCs, taken on the day of the first yellow fever vaccination. CDR3 residues: CASSLVESGGVYNEQFF. Here the CDR3 DNA reads TGCGCCAGCAGCTTGGTCGAGAGCGGGGGGGTCTACAATGAGCAGTTCTTC.